The 18 T cell receptor beta chains below come from one sample, sequenced in a study of vaccination effects on CD4 cells after COVID-19. The antigens these receptors bind are not known. Generated by immunoSEQ multiplex PCR, the TCRdb table keeps only in-frame clones and is missing some. In the table there are 73,000 or so clones, around 76% of which are singletons. Prior to sequencing, the ViraFEST assay stimulated PBMC with viral peptide pools, which expanded the antigen-specific CD4+ T cells. At the end of roughly 9 days of culture, CD4+ T cells were isolated. Vaccine recipients had no previous SARS-CoV-2 infection; their nucleocapsid antibodies were negative. Source: CD4+ T cells from PBMCs cultured with SARS-CoV-2 spike peptides, taken before COVID-19 vaccination. The origin of the receptors is a human donor who received a COVID-19 vaccine.

In this sample, this clone turned up once. The chain has TRBV24-1 and TRBJ2-2; D gene ambiguous. Germline values: CDR1 KGHDR, CDR2 SFDVKD. V dropped 6 bases and J dropped 1 base, with 8 bases sitting between them. The CDR3 length is 14 residues. The CDR3 loop reads CATSIGGNTGELFF. The CDR3 DNA reads TGTGCCACCAGTATCGGCGGGAACACCGGGGAGCTGTTTTTT.

The chain couples TRBV4-1 to TRBJ1-5; no firm D call. V was trimmed by 4 bases and J by 2 bases, leaving 9 bases between them. Germline CDR1 reads MGHRA; CDR2 reads YSYEKL. The CDR3 has 14 residues. CDR3 amino acids: CASSPRDGNQPQHF. The CDR3 coding sequence is TGCGCCAGCAGCCCTCGTGATGGCAATCAGCCCCAGCATTTT.

The rearrangement uses TRBV2 and TRBJ1-2, with D maybe TRBD1 (5 bases). V was pared by 7 bases and J by 6 bases, with 15 bases between. Looked up from germline, CDR1 is SNHLY and CDR2 is FYNNEI. There are 13 residues in the CDR3. CDR3 in DNA: TGTGCCAGCACCGAAGCGGGGGATCATGGCTACACCTTC. Protein: CASTEAGDHGYTF.

This chain joins TRBV6-5 and TRBJ1-5; TRBD1 aligns across 8 bases. Trimming took 6 bases from V and 6 from J; bases not matched to a gene: 10. The CDR3 length is 15 residues. Germline V gene lookup returns CDR1 MNHEY and CDR2 SVGAGI. DNA for the CDR3: TGTGCCAGCAGCGGAGGGACAGGTTGGGTTCAGCCCCAGCATTTT. As protein: CASSGGTGWVQPQHF.

This clone was seen a few times. The V gene is TRBV19, the J gene TRBJ1-1, with unresolved D. V gave up 1 base and J gave up 1 base, with 7 bases separating them. CDR1 is LNHDA, CDR2 SQIVND, per germline (reference sequence). CDR3 length: 14 amino acids. CDR3: CASSIGQSNTEAFF. The DNA of the CDR3 is TGTGCCAGTAGTATAGGCCAGTCGAACACTGAAGCTTTCTTT.

The V call is TRBV5-8, the J call TRBJ1-5, with 7 bases that match TRBD1. The CDR3 extends over 14 amino acids. V gave up 2 bases and J gave up 3 bases; unmatched junction bases: 2. CDR1 is SGHTS and CDR2 is YDEGEE in the germline V gene. CDR3 coding DNA: TGTGCCAGCAGCTTAGGACAGGTCAATCAGCCCCAGCATTTT. Encoded protein: CASSLGQVNQPQHF.

V gene TRBV5-4 combines with J gene TRBJ2-5; weak D call: TRBD2 (5 bases). Trimming left V 0 bases short and J 4 bases short, with 13 bases between. The CDR3 extends over 15 amino acids. CDR1 and CDR2 from the germline V gene are SGHNT and YYREEE (reference sequence). This chain's CDR3 is CASSLELGRGETQYF. The CDR3 nucleotides read TGTGCCAGCAGCTTGGAACTAGGGAGAGGAGAGACCCAGTACTTC. The variable domain in full, completed from reference TRBV5-4 and TRBJ2-5, reads ETGVTQSPTHLIKTRGQQVTLRCSSQSGHNTVSWYQQALGQGPQFIFQYYREEENGRGNFPPRFSGLQFPNYSSELNVNALELDDSALYLCASSLELGRGETQYFGPGTRLLVL.

The rearrangement joins TRBV3-1 (or the pseudogene TRBV3-2) to TRBJ1-2, with TRBD1 matching 8 bases. V dropped 4 bases and J dropped 6; count of bases not matched to a gene: 10. Germline CDR1 reads LGHDT; CDR2 reads YNNKEL (reference sequence). The CDR3 is 15 residues long. The CDR3 here is CASSRYGQGTDGYTF. The CDR3 DNA is TGTGCCAGCAGCCGATACGGACAGGGCACGGATGGCTACACCTTC.

V usage is TRBV6-1 and J usage is TRBJ2-5, with 12 nucleotides matching TRBD1. CDR1 is MNHNS and CDR2 is SASEGT in the germline V gene. The CDR3 has 19 residues. The J segment lost 4 bases and the V segment lost 1 base, leaving 13 bases of the junction unmatched. The CDR3 DNA reads as TGTGCCAGCAGTGAAGTAATCTGGGGGACAGGGGGCAATAGAGAGACCCAGTACTTC. Translating gives CASSEVIWGTGGNRETQYF.

The chain links TRBV4-2 to TRBJ2-3; TRBD2 matches 10 bases. From germline, CDR1 is LGHNA and CDR2 YNFKEQ. CDR3 length equals 17 residues. V gave up 0 bases and J gave up 2 bases; unmatched junction bases: 5. The CDR3 loop reads CASSQDGAGGVTDTQYF. The CDR3 DNA reads as TGTGCCAGCAGCCAAGATGGAGCGGGGGGGGTCACAGATACGCAGTATTTT.

This chain joins TRBV5-4 and TRBJ1-3, with D tentatively TRBD1 (5 bases). CDR3 length equals 16 residues. From germline, CDR1 is SGHNT and CDR2 YYREEE (reference sequence). V was shortened by 0 bases and J by 0 bases, with 10 bases between the two germline ends. Here the CDR3 DNA reads TGTGCCAGCAGCTTGGCCGGCGGGGGCTCTGGAAACACCATATATTTT. Translated, it gives CASSLAGGGSGNTIYF.

The chain employs TRBV18 and TRBJ1-1; 10 bases align to TRBD1. The CDR3 runs 16 residues. The germline V gene has CDR1 KGHSH and CDR2 LQKENI. Germline trimming cut 3 bases from V and 4 bases from J; bases unmatched to any gene: 8. The CDR3 region is CASSPRDRGRTTEAFF. The CDR3 DNA sequence: TGTGCCAGCTCACCCCGGGACAGGGGTCGTACCACTGAAGCTTTCTTT.

This clone has only a few counts. The rearrangement joins TRBV4-1 to TRBJ2-5; D perhaps matches TRBD1 (6 bases). Germline loops: CDR1 MGHRA, CDR2 YSYEKL. V shed 5 bases and J shed 0 bases, with 16 bases lying between them. The CDR3 covers 16 residues. The CDR3 reads CASSRTGITYQETQYF. CDR3 sequence (DNA): TGCGCCAGCAGCAGAACAGGGATTACGTACCAAGAGACCCAGTACTTC.

This clone was picked up one time. The chain is built from TRBV7-2 and TRBJ2-3; D call uncertain. The CDR3 length is 16 residues. The V gene's germline CDR1 is SGHTA and CDR2 FQGNSA. V lost 5 bases and J 4 bases, leaving 19 bases between the germline ends. The CDR3 spells CASSLEPRPPADTQYF. CDR3 sequence (DNA): TGTGCCAGCAGCCTAGAACCGAGACCTCCTGCAGATACGCAGTATTTT.

The chain carries TRBV27 and TRBJ2-5, with 15 positions matching TRBD2. Germline V gene sequence: CDR1 MNHEY, CDR2 SMNVEV (reference sequence). The CDR3 is 22 amino acids. The J segment lost 7 bases and the V segment lost 1 base, leaving 22 bases of the junction unmatched. CDR3 in DNA: TGTGCCAGCAGTTTATACCGCCCGACCGGGACTAGCGGGGGGCTCGGGGTTGGGACCCAGTACTTC. Its protein is CASSLYRPTGTSGGLGVGTQYF.

This clone was seen once. The V and J genes are TRBV18 and TRBJ2-2, with TRBD1 matching 8 bases. The CDR3 runs 17 residues. Germline CDR1 reads KGHSH; CDR2 reads LQKENI. With 3 bases clipped from V and 5 bases from J, the junction kept 11 bases outside the gene matches. The CDR3 region has the DNA TGTGCCAGCTCACCTGCTCGAGGACAGGGACCGACCGGGGAGCTGTTTTTT. Translated: CASSPARGQGPTGELFF. The full variable domain, completed using reference TRBV18 and TRBJ2-2, is NAGVMQNPRHLVRRRGQEARLRCSPMKGHSHVYWYRQLPEEGLKFMVYLQKENIIDESGMPKERFSAEFPKEGPSILRIQQVVRGDSAAYFCASSPARGQGPTGELFFGEGSRLTVL.

V is TRBV19 and J is TRBJ1-2, with 7 bases that match TRBD1. The CDR3 runs to 17 residues. Germline CDR1 LNHDA, CDR2 SQIVND (reference sequence). J was trimmed by 0 bases and V by 5 bases; bases with no gene match: 12. The CDR3 DNA reads as TGTGCCAGTAGTCAATTCCGTCCGGGACAGCCTAACTATGGCTACACCTTC. Its translation: CASSQFRPGQPNYGYTF.

The CDR3 loop is CASSPGTGGREDTQYF. In DNA form, the CDR3 reads TGTGCCAGCTCACCAGGGACAGGGGGCCGGGAAGATACGCAGTATTTT. This chain joins TRBV18 and TRBJ2-3, with 12 nucleotides matching TRBD1. V shed 2 bases and J 5 bases; nucleotides not matched to a gene: 5. This CDR3 has 16 amino acids. The germline V gene encodes CDR1 KGHSH and CDR2 LQKENI.